Listed below are T cell receptor beta chains from one sample, sequenced in a study of cytomegalovirus exposure and HLA in healthy donors. Using immunoSEQ multiplex PCR, the repertoire was profiled, and TCRdb retains in-frame clones only, with some absent. This sample has around 99,000 clones; about 86% occur once, and the top ten carry less than 2.5%. Source material: PBMCs. The receptors shown here come from a woman younger than 45 in good health and CMV-seronegative. Each CDR3 is given with its conserved first and last residue. D genes are given only for firm matches. Rows give clone size only sometimes, using once, few, many, or a class for an expanded clone.

clone size | J gene | D gene | V gene | CDR3 protein | CDR3 DNA
- | TRBJ1-5 | - | TRBV19 | CASSIVGQSNQPQHF | TGTGCCAGTAGTATCGTAGGACAGAGCAATCAGCCCCAGCATTTT
few | TRBJ2-3 | - | TRBV7-9 | CASSLIQAGTDTQYF | TGTGCCAGCAGCTTGATACAGGCGGGCACAGATACGCAGTATTTT
- | TRBJ2-7 | TRBD1 | TRBV15 | CATSRVGTGNEQYF | TGTGCCACCAGCAGAGTCGGGACAGGCAACGAGCAGTACTTC
- | TRBJ2-7 | TRBD1 | TRBV29-1 | CSVEPGTGDYEQYF | TGCAGCGTTGAGCCCGGGACAGGGGACTACGAGCAGTACTTC
- | TRBJ2-5 | - | TRBV7-9 | CASSLGNRLGSQETQYF | TGTGCCAGCAGCTTAGGAAACCGTCTCGGGTCCCAAGAGACCCAGTACTTC
few | TRBJ1-4 | - | TRBV29-1 | CSVESSNEKLFF | TGCAGCGTTGAATCCAGTAATGAAAAACTGTTTTTT
- | TRBJ1-4 | - | TRBV30 | CAWRTAGEEKLFF | TGTGCCTGGAGAACGGCAGGGGAAGAAAAACTGTTTTTT
once | TRBJ1-1 | - | TRBV18 | CASSPVRANTEAFF | TGTGCCAGCTCACCAGTGAGAGCAAACACTGAAGCTTTCTTT
- | TRBJ2-3 | TRBD1 | TRBV23-1 | CASSLSGTGGSDTQYF | TGCGCCAGCAGTCTCTCGGGGACAGGGGGCTCAGATACGCAGTATTTT
- | TRBJ1-1 | - | TRBV25-1 | CASSPQGTWANTEAFF | TGTGCCAGCAGTCCTCAAGGAACGTGGGCGAACACTGAAGCTTTCTTT
- | TRBJ1-5 | - | TRBV19 | CASSTGYNQPQHF | TGTGCCAGCTCCACGGGGTACAATCAGCCCCAGCATTTT
- | TRBJ2-1 | TRBD2 | TRBV12-5 | CASGLTSGYNEQFF | TGTGCTAGTGGTTTGACTAGCGGGTACAATGAGCAGTTCTTC
- | TRBJ1-1 | TRBD1 | TRBV15 | CATSGPFGQGEAFF | TGTGCCACCAGCGGCCCTTTTGGACAGGGAGAAGCTTTCTTT
- | TRBJ1-1 | - | TRBV18 | CASSRILARVDTEAFF | TGTGCCAGCTCACGCATTCTGGCCAGGGTGGACACTGAAGCTTTCTTT
few | TRBJ2-1 | - | TRBV23-1 | CASSQSEGGYNEQFF | TGCGCCAGCAGTCAATCAGAGGGAGGTTACAATGAGCAGTTCTTC
few | TRBJ2-7 | - | TRBV4-1 | CASSQFYPAYEQYF | TGCGCCAGCAGCCAGTTCTACCCCGCGTACGAGCAGTACTTC
- | TRBJ2-7 | TRBD1 | TRBV6-6 | CASSYGTGGLYEQYF | TGTGCCAGCAGTTACGGGACAGGGGGGCTCTACGAGCAGTACTTC
- | TRBJ2-1 | TRBD2 | TRBV7-9 | CASTPAGMEQFF | TGTGCCAGCACCCCAGCGGGGATGGAGCAGTTCTTC
- | TRBJ2-2 | TRBD2 | TRBV7-9 | CSSRAPGSAGEAGELFF | TGTTCCAGCAGAGCCCCCGGGTCGGCGGGAGAAGCCGGGGAGCTGTTTTTT
few | TRBJ1-1 | - | TRBV5-4 | CASSMRQVWNTEAFF | TGTGCCAGCAGCATGAGACAGGTCTGGAACACTGAAGCTTTCTTT
- | TRBJ2-2 | - | TRBV19 | CASSIPLLSGELFF | TGTGCCAGTAGTATCCCCCTCCTGAGCGGGGAGCTGTTTTTT
once | TRBJ2-3 | TRBD1 | TRBV29-1 | CSAGQGATDTQYF | TGCAGCGCTGGACAGGGGGCCACAGATACGCAGTATTTT
- | TRBJ2-2 | - | TRBV7-2 | CASSLALADTGELFF | TGTGCCAGCAGCTTAGCTCTAGCAGACACCGGGGAGCTGTTTTTT
- | TRBJ1-2 | TRBD1 | TRBV19 | CASSRFGQGDYGYTF | TGTGCCAGTAGTAGATTTGGACAGGGTGACTATGGCTACACCTTC
few | TRBJ1-4 | - | TRBV6-6 | CASQGAEGAREKLFF | TGTGCCAGCCAAGGGGCCGAAGGGGCTAGAGAAAAACTGTTTTTT
once | TRBJ2-1 | - | TRBV9 | CASRGGGPGEQFF | TGTGCCAGCAGAGGAGGAGGGCCGGGTGAGCAGTTCTTC
- | TRBJ2-1 | TRBD2 | TRBV2 | CASRGLAGDAEQFF | TGTGCCAGCAGGGGACTAGCGGGAGACGCTGAGCAGTTCTTC
- | TRBJ1-5 | TRBD1 | TRBV2 | CASSEADRGYHQPQHF | TGTGCCAGCAGTGAAGCGGACAGGGGCTACCATCAGCCCCAGCATTTT
- | TRBJ2-2 | - | TRBV11-2 | CASSSRSGGANTGELFF | TGTGCCAGCAGCTCCCGTTCGGGGGGCGCGAACACCGGGGAGCTGTTTTTT
- | TRBJ1-5 | TRBD1 | TRBV27 | CASSFAGQGEQPQHF | TGTGCCAGCAGTTTCGCCGGACAGGGAGAGCAGCCCCAGCATTTT
- | TRBJ1-2 | TRBD1 | TRBV6-5 | CASSYGTESYGYTF | TGTGCCAGCAGTTACGGGACAGAGTCCTATGGCTACACCTTC
- | TRBJ2-5 | - | TRBV7-9 | CSSSLAFLANQETQYF | TGTTCCAGCAGCTTAGCCTTTTTAGCCAACCAAGAGACCCAGTACTTC
- | TRBJ1-2 | - | TRBV10-3 | CAISESRTVNYGYTF | TGTGCCATCAGTGAGTCAAGGACAGTTAACTATGGCTACACCTTC
medium-sized | TRBJ1-1 | - | TRBV4-1 | CASRPSVFPFPTEAFF | TGCGCCAGCAGACCATCGGTTTTTCCCTTTCCCACTGAAGCTTTCTTT